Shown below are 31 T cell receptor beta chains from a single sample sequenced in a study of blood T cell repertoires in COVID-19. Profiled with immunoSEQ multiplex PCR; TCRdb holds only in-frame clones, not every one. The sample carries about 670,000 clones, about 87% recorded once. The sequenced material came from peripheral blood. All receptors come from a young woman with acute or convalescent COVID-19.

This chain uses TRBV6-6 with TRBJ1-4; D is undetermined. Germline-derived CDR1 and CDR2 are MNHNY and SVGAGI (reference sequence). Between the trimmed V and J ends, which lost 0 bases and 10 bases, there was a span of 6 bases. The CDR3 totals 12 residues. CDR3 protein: CASSYSPGKLFF. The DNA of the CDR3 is TGTGCCAGCAGTTACTCTCCCGGAAAACTGTTTTTT.

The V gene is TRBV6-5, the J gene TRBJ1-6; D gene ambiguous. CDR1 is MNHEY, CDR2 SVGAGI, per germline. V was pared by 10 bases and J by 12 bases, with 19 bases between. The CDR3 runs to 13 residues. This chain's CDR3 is CATGLGPGEPLHF. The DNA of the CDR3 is TGTGCCACCGGACTAGGCCCCGGTGAACCCCTCCACTTT.

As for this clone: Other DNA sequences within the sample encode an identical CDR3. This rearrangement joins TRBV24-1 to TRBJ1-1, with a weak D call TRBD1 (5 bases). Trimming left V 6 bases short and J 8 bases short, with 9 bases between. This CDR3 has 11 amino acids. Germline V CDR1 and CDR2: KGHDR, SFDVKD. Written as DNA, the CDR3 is TGTGCCACCAGTCTTGGGGGGGAAGCTTTCTTT. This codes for CATSLGGEAFF.

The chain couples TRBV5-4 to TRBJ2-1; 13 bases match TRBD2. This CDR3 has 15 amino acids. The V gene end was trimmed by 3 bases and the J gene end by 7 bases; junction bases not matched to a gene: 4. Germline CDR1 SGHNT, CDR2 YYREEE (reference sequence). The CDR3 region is CASSYGTSGVNEQFF. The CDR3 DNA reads TGTGCCAGCAGCTACGGGACTAGCGGGGTAAATGAGCAGTTCTTC.

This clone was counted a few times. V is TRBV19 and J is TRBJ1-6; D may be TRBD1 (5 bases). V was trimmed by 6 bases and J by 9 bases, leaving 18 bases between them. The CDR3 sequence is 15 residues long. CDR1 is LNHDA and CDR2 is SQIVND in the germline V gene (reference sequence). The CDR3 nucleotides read TGTGCCAGTAGCCTCCGTGGGCAGGGCGGTTCACCCCTCCACTTT. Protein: CASSLRGQGGSPLHF.

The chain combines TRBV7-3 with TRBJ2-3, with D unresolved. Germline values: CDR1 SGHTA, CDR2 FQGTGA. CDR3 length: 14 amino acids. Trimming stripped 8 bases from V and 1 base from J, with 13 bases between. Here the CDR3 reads CASSPAWGTDTQYF. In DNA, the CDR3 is TGTGCCAGCTCTCCAGCGTGGGGCACAGATACGCAGTATTTT.

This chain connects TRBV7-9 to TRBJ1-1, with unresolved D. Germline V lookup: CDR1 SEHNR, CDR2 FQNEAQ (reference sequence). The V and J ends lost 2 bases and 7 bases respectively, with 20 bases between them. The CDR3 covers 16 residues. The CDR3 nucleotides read TGTGCCAGCAGCTTAAGGATCGGAGGTGGGTACAATGAAGCTTTCTTT. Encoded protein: CASSLRIGGGYNEAFF.

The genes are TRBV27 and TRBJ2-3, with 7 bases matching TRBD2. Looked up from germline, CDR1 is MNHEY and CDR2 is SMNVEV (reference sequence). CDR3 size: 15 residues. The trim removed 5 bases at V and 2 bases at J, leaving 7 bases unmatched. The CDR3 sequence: CASSGGGWYTDTQYF. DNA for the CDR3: TGTGCCAGCAGTGGGGGGGGTTGGTACACAGATACGCAGTATTTT.

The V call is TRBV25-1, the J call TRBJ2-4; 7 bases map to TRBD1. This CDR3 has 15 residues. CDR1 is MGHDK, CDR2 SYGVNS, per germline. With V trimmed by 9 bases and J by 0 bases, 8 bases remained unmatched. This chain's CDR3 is CASSKQGLAKNIQYF. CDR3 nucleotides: TGTGCCAGTTCAAAACAGGGGCTAGCCAAAAACATTCAGTACTTC.

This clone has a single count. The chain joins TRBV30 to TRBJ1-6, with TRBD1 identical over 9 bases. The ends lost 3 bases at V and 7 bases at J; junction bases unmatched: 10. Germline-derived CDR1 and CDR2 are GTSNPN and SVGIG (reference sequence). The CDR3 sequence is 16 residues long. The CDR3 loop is CAWSAQGGTGNSPLHF. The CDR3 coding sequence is TGTGCCTGGAGCGCTCAGGGGGGGACAGGGAATTCACCCCTCCACTTT. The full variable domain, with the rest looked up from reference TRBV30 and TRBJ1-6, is SQTIHQWPATLVQPVGSPLSLECTVEGTSNPNLYWYRQAAGRGLQLLFYSVGIGQISSEVPQNLSASRPQDRQFILSSKKLLLSDSGFYLCAWSAQGGTGNSPLHFGNGTRLTVT.

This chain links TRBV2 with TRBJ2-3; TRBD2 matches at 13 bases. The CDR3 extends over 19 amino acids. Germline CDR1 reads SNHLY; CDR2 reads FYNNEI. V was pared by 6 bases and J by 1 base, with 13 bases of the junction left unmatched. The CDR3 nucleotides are TGTGCCAGCAGGGAAAACCGGGGGACTAGCGGGGTCCGCACAGATACGCAGTATTTT. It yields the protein CASRENRGTSGVRTDTQYF.

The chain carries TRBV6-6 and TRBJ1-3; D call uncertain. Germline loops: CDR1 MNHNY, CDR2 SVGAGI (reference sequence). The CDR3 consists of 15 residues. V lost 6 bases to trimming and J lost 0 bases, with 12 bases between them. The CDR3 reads CASRFPRSSGNTIYF. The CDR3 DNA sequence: TGTGCCAGCAGGTTCCCCCGGAGCTCTGGAAACACCATATATTTT.

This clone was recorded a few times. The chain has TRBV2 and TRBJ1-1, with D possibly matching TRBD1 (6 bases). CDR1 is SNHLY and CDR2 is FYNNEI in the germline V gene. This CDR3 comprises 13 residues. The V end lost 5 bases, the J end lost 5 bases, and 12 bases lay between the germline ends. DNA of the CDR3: TGTGCCAGCAGTCTCAGGGGTGCTACTGAAGCTTTCTTT. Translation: CASSLRGATEAFF.

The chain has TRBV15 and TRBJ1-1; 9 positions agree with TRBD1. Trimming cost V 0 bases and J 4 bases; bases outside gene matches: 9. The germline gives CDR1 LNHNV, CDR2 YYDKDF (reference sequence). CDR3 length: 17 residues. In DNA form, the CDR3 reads TGTGCCACCAGCAGAGATCTCAGACAGGGGGATAGCACTGAAGCTTTCTTT. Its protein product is CATSRDLRQGDSTEAFF. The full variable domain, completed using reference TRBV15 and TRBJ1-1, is DAMVIQNPRYQVTQFGKPVTLSCSQTLNHNVMYWYQQKSSQAPKLLFHYYDKDFNNEADTPDNFQSRRPNTSFCFLDIRSPGLGDTAMYLCATSRDLRQGDSTEAFFGQGTRLTVV.

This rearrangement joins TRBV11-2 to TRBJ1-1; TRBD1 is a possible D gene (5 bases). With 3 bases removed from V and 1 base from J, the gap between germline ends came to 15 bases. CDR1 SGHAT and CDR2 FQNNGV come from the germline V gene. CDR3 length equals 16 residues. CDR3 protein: CASSFGGLGTNTEAFF. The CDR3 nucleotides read TGTGCCAGCAGCTTTGGGGGGTTAGGAACGAACACTGAAGCTTTCTTT.

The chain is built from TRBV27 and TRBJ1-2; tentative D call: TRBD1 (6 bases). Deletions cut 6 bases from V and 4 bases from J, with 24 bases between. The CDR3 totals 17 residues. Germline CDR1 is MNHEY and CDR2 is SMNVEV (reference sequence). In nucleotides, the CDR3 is TGTGCCAGCAGCCTTAGGGGGGGAAGGGCGATACCCTATGGCTACACCTTC. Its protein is CASSLRGGRAIPYGYTF.

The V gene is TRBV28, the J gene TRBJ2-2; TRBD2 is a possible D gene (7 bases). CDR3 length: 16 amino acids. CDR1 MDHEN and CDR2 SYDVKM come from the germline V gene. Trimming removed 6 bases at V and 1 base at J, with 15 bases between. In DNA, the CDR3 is TGTGCCAGCAGATTAACGGGGGGCTTGAACACCGGGGAGCTGTTTTTT. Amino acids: CASRLTGGLNTGELFF.

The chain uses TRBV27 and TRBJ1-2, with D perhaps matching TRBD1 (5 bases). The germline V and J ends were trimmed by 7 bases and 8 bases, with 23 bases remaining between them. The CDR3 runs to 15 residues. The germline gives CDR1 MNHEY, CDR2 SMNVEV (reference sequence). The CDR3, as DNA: TGTGCCAGCACCCCCGGGGGGGGTCCAAAGGGGGGCTACACCTTC. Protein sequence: CASTPGGGPKGGYTF.

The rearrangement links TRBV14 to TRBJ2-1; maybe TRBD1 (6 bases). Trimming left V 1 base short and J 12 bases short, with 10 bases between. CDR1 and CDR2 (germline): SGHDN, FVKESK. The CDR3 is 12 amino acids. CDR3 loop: CASSQGLTGQFF. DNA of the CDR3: TGTGCCAGCAGCCAAGGACTGACAGGGCAGTTCTTC.

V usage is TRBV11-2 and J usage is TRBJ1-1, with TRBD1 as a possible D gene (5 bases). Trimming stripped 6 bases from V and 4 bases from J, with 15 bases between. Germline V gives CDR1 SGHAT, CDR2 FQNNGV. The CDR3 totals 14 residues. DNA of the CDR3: TGTGCCAGCAGGAGGACTAAGGGGTTCACTGAAGCTTTCTTT. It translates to CASRRTKGFTEAFF.

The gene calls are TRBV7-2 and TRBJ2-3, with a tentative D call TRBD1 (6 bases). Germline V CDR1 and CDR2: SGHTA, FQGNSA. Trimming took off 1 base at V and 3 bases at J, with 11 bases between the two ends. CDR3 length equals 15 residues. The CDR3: CASSLVGQGTDTQYF. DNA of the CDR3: TGTGCCAGCAGCTTAGTGGGGCAGGGGACAGATACGCAGTATTTT.

The CDR3 region has the DNA TGTGCCAGTAGCACCTCAACCGGGACAGGGGTACTCAATCAGCCCCAGCATTTT. The encoded protein is CASSTSTGTGVLNQPQHF. The rearrangement links TRBV19 to TRBJ1-5; TRBD1 matches at 10 bases. Trimming removed 6 bases from V and 3 bases from J; junction bases left unmatched: 14. Germline V gene data show CDR1 as LNHDA and CDR2 as SQIVND (reference sequence). The CDR3 contains 18 residues.

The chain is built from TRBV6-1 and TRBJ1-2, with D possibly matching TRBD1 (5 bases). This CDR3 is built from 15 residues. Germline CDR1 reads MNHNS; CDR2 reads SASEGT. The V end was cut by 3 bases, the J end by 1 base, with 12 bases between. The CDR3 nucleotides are TGTGCCAGCAGTGATAGCCAGGGCGGTAACTATGGCTACACCTTC. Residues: CASSDSQGGNYGYTF.

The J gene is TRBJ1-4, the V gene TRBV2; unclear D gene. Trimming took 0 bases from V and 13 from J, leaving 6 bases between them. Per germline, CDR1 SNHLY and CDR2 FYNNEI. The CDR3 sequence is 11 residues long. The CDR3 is CASSEALPLFF. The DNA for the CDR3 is TGTGCCAGCAGTGAAGCCCTCCCACTGTTTTTT.

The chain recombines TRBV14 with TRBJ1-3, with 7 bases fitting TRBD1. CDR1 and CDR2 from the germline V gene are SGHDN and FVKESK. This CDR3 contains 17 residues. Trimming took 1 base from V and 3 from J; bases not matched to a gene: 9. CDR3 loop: CASSQALTGSVGNTIYF. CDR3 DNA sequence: TGTGCCAGCAGCCAAGCTCTGACAGGGAGTGTTGGAAACACCATATATTTT.

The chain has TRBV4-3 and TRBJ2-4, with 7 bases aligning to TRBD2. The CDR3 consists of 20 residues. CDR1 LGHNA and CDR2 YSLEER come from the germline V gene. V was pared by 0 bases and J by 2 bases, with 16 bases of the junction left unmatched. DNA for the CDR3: TGCGCCAGCAGCCAAGACTCGGGACTAACCCGGGGGAAGTCCAAAAACATTCAGTACTTC. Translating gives CASSQDSGLTRGKSKNIQYF.

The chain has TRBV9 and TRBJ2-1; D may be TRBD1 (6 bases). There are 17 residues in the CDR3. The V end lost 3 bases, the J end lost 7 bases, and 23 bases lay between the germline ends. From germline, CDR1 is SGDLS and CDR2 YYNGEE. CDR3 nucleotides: TGTGCCAGCAGCGCCGGGGACAAACTATCCTTTTGGAATGAGCAGTTCTTC. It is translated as CASSAGDKLSFWNEQFF.

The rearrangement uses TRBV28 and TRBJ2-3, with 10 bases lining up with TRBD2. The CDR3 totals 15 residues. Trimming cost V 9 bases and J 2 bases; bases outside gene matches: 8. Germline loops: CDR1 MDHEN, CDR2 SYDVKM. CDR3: CASYFSGGSTDTQYF. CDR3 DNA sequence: TGTGCCAGTTACTTTAGCGGGGGGTCCACAGATACGCAGTATTTT.

The CDR3 protein is CASSPTGGLSPLHF. CDR3 DNA sequence: TGTGCCAGCAGTCCGACAGGGGGCCTTTCACCCCTCCACTTT. The chain carries TRBV27 and TRBJ1-6; 10 bases are shared with TRBD1. The germline V gene encodes CDR1 MNHEY and CDR2 SMNVEV (reference sequence). Unmatched junction bases numbered 4, after V lost 5 bases and J lost 9 bases. The CDR3 is 14 residues long.

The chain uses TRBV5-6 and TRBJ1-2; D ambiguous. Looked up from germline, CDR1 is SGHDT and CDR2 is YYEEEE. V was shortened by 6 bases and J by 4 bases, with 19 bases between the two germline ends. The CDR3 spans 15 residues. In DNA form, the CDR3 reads TGTGCCAGCACCCTTGGAGGTGCCTCCCTCTATGGCTACACCTTC. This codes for CASTLGGASLYGYTF.

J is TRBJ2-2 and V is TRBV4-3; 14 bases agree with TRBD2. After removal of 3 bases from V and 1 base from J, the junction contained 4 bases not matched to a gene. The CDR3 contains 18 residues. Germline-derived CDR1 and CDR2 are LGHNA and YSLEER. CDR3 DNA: TGCGCCAGCAGCCAGTTGACTAGCGGGGGGGTGAACACCGGGGAGCTGTTTTTT. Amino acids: CASSQLTSGGVNTGELFF.